These 22 T cell receptor beta chains came from one sample sequenced in a study of blood T cells in healthy people across ages. Alongside a J-beta primer mix, a sample-barcoded 5' primer served in a second PCR lasting roughly 7 to 11 cycles. MiXCR, applied by TCRdb to the 5' RACE reads, yields one record per CDR3 protein. The table lists hundreds of thousands of distinct CDR3 sequences, around 28% of them singletons. Sequenced: blood. These receptors originate from a woman aged 80 or over in good health.

This clonotype was seen more than once but under ten times. A much larger clone differs from this one at a single base, so this may be a read error. The V gene is TRBV29-1, the J gene TRBJ2-5; TRBD1 might be the D (6 bases). The end of the DNA fits TRBJ2-1 better, so the J call may be wrong. This CDR3 has 14 residues. Germline V gene lookup returns CDR1 SQVTM and CDR2 ANQGSEA. The CDR3 sequence is CSVEPGASQETQFF. CDR3 bases: TGCAGCGTTGAGCCAGGGGCGAGCCAAGAGACCCAGTTCTTC.

This clonotype turned up a few times. Germline and junction disagree at one end, which may indicate a read error. The chain is built from TRBV27 and TRBJ2-5, with TRBD2 matching over 9 bases. This CDR3 has 16 residues. Germline V gene lookup returns CDR1 MNHEY and CDR2 SMNVEV (reference sequence). CDR3 coding DNA: TGTGCCAGCAGTTTAAGGCCAGCGGGGGGACGGGAGACCCGGTACTTC. It yields the protein CASSLRPAGGRETRYF.

A note on this clonotype: A clone one base away is much larger, so this may be a read error. This chain links TRBV29-1 with TRBJ2-3; D may be TRBD1 (6 bases). This CDR3 contains 12 residues. Trimming shortened V by 7 bases and J by 3 bases, and 11 bases separated the two germline ends. CDR1 and CDR2 (germline): SQVTM, ANQGSEA. CDR3 region: CSGGGRTDTQYF. CDR3 coding DNA: TGCAGCGGTGGGGGCAGGACAGATACGCAGTATTTT.

The sample holds many counts of this clonotype. The V gene is TRBV9, the J gene TRBJ2-5; D might be TRBD1 or TRBD2, each matching 6 bases. From germline, CDR1 is SGDLS and CDR2 YYNGEE. This CDR3 contains 16 residues. The V gene lost 0 bases and the J gene lost 1 base, with 13 bases spanning the gap. This CDR3 reads CASSVEEQGGQETQYF. The CDR3 coding sequence is TGTGCCAGCAGCGTAGAGGAACAGGGAGGCCAAGAGACCCAGTACTTC.

In this sample, this clonotype turned up a few times. Relative to the germline gene, one junction end is altered; a read error may explain this. CDR3 amino acids: CASSLRVRGANVLTF. DNA of the CDR3: TGTGCCAGCAGTCTCAGGGTGCGAGGGGCCAACGTTCTGACTTTC. This chain uses TRBV28 with TRBJ2-6, with D possibly being TRBD1 or TRBD2 (5 bases each). CDR1 and CDR2 from the germline V gene are MDHEN and SYDVKM. The CDR3 is 15 amino acids.

This clonotype was seen ten or more times. This chain uses TRBV20-1 with TRBJ2-6, with D tentatively TRBD2 (5 bases). Deletions cut 4 bases from V and 0 bases from J, with 16 bases between. Looked up from germline, CDR1 is DFQATT and CDR2 is SNEGSKA (reference sequence). This CDR3 has 17 amino acids. The CDR3 reads CSATEGAGNSGANVLTF. The DNA of the CDR3 is TGCAGTGCTACCGAGGGTGCTGGCAACTCTGGGGCCAACGTCCTGACTTTC.

This chain joins TRBV6-2 or TRBV6-3 and TRBJ1-1, with D perhaps TRBD1 (5 bases). This CDR3 is 13 amino acids long. From germline, CDR1 is MNHEY and CDR2 SVGEGT. Trimming shortened V by 6 bases and J by 7 bases, and 15 bases separated the two germline ends. Here the CDR3 reads CASSHRDGCEAFF. As DNA, the CDR3 is TGTGCCAGCAGCCACCGGGACGGCTGTGAAGCTTTCTTT.

The chain couples TRBV20-1 to TRBJ2-3; D unclear. The germline CDR1 and CDR2 sequences are DFQATT and SNEGSKA (reference sequence). The CDR3 is 14 residues long. V was shortened by 6 bases and J by 1 base, with 14 bases between the two germline ends. The CDR3 reads CSAFLVSGTDTQYF. CDR3 coding DNA: TGCAGTGCCTTCCTCGTATCTGGCACAGATACGCAGTATTTT.

The chain's CDR3 is CASRGGLGNQPQHF. Written as DNA, the CDR3 is TGTGCCAGCAGAGGGGGACTTGGCAATCAGCCCCAGCATTTT. The chain has TRBV6-2 or TRBV6-3 and TRBJ1-5; TRBD1 is a possible D gene (6 bases). The CDR3 totals 14 residues. Looked up from germline, CDR1 is MNHEY and CDR2 is SVGEGT. The V and J ends lost 6 bases and 2 bases respectively, with 11 bases between them.

This clonotype was detected ten times or more. The J gene is TRBJ1-4, the V gene TRBV7-2; 8 bases match TRBD1. The CDR3 has 16 amino acids. V lost 5 bases and J lost 2; bases outside the gene matches: 7. CDR1 is SGHTA, CDR2 FQGNSA, per germline. The CDR3 sequence is CASSPQGGGTNEKLFF. The CDR3 nucleotides read TGTGCCAGCAGCCCACAGGGGGGTGGGACTAATGAAAAACTGTTTTTT.

This clonotype was detected only a few times. DNA of the CDR3: TGTGCCAGCAGCCGCGACGAGGGGCCGAACACTGAAGCTTTCTTT. It codes for CASSRDEGPNTEAFF. The rearrangement uses TRBV5-4 and TRBJ1-1, with D possibly matching TRBD1 (5 bases). This CDR3 spans 15 amino acids. The germline CDR1 and CDR2 sequences are SGHNT and YYREEE (reference sequence). V was pared by 4 bases and J by 1 base, with 14 bases between. The full variable domain, completed using reference TRBV5-4 and TRBJ1-1, is ETGVTQSPTHLIKTRGQQVTLRCSSQSGHNTVSWYQQALGQGPQFIFQYYREEENGRGNFPPRFSGLQFPNYSSELNVNALELDDSALYLCASSRDEGPNTEAFFGQGTRLTVV.

A few counts support this clonotype. The rearrangement joins TRBV19 to TRBJ2-4, with 7 bases matching TRBD1. CDR3 size: 16 residues. In germline, CDR1 is LNHDA, CDR2 SQIVND (reference sequence). V shed 3 bases and J 1 base; nucleotides not matched to a gene: 6. The CDR3 loop reads CASSMDRTSAKNIQYF. The CDR3, as DNA: TGTGCCAGTAGTATGGACAGGACCTCTGCCAAAAACATTCAGTACTTC.

This clonotype came up many times. The chain couples TRBV5-1 to TRBJ1-6; 7 bases agree with TRBD1. This CDR3 comprises 14 residues. V shed 3 bases and J 7 bases; nucleotides not matched to a gene: 4. CDR1 SGHRS and CDR2 YFSETQ come from the germline V gene. CDR3 nucleotide sequence: TGCGCCAGCAGCTCCGGGACAGCGAATTCACCCCTCCACTTT. Translation gives CASSSGTANSPLHF.

This clonotype came up many times. The chain employs TRBV12-3 or TRBV12-4 and TRBJ2-3, with 8 bases aligning to TRBD1. This CDR3 comprises 15 residues. The V gene end was trimmed by 1 base and the J gene end by 2 bases; junction bases not matched to a gene: 2. CDR3 bases: TGTGCCAGCAGTTTAGACAGGGGGAACACAGATACGCAGTATTTT. Protein: CASSLDRGNTDTQYF.

This clonotype was observed a few times. It may be a read error: a sequence one base away is much more abundant. The chain couples TRBV7-2 to TRBJ2-1; 8 nucleotides agree with TRBD1. This CDR3 contains 14 residues. With 5 bases clipped from V and 6 bases from J, the junction kept 6 bases outside the gene matches. Germline CDR1 and CDR2: SGHTA and FQGNSA. CDR3 in DNA: TGTGCCAGCAGCGCACGGGACAGGCGCAATGAGCAGTTCTTC. Its translation is CASSARDRRNEQFF.

This clonotype has a count of ten or more. This CDR3 reads CASSLDTGYTF. In DNA, the CDR3 is TGCGCCAGCAGCTTAGACACAGGCTACACCTTC. The V gene is TRBV5-1, the J gene TRBJ1-2; unclear D gene. The CDR3 has 11 residues. V lost 2 bases, J lost 8 bases, and 7 bases lay in between. Germline CDR1 SGHRS, CDR2 YFSETQ.

This clonotype has more than one count but fewer than ten. This sequence may be a read error, since a much larger clone differs from it by one base. This CDR3 is CASSPTRRNEQYF. The CDR3 DNA reads as TGTGCCAGCAGCCCCACCCGCAGGAATGAGCAGTACTTC. The chain uses TRBV11-2 and TRBJ2-5; D is unresolved. CDR3 size: 13 residues. Trimming removed 5 bases at V and 11 bases at J, with 18 bases between. In germline, CDR1 is SGHAT, CDR2 FQNNGV.

This clonotype was observed a single time. This may be a read error, as it is one base from a much larger clone. As the CDR3 is not closed by the conserved phenylalanine or tryptophan, this likely results from a read error. The rearrangement joins TRBV9 to TRBJ2-3, with 9 bases lining up with TRBD1. The CDR3 totals 15 residues. Germline V lookup: CDR1 SGDLS, CDR2 YYNGEE. The ends lost 4 bases at V and 4 bases at J; junction bases unmatched: 7. The CDR3 sequence is CASSKGQGVADTQYL. CDR3 DNA: TGTGCCAGCAGCAAGGGACAGGGAGTAGCAGATACGCAGTATTTA.

This clonotype came up a few times. This sequence may be a read error, since a much larger clone differs from it by one base. V and J are TRBV10-3 and TRBJ2-7; D ambiguous. The CDR3 length is 13 residues. Trimming removed 9 bases from V and 2 bases from J, with 14 bases in between. The germline V gene has CDR1 ENHRY and CDR2 SYGVKD. DNA for the CDR3: TGTGCCATTCAGATGCACCCAGCCTACGAGCAGTACTTC. This codes for CAIQMHPAYEQYF.

There are many counts of this clonotype. This chain connects TRBV7-2 to TRBJ2-3, with D possibly called TRBD1 or TRBD2 (5 bases each). This CDR3 spans 16 amino acids. The germline CDR1 and CDR2 sequences are SGHTA and FQGNSA. V lost 1 base and J lost 2, with 13 bases in between. The CDR3 sequence is CASSLEPGTFTDTQYF. The CDR3 DNA is TGTGCCAGCAGCTTAGAACCTGGGACCTTCACAGATACGCAGTATTTT.

This clonotype was observed many times. The chain is built from TRBV18 and TRBJ2-7; D gene uncertain. Germline V gene lookup returns CDR1 KGHSH and CDR2 LQKENI. The CDR3 is made up of 13 amino acids. Deletions cut 2 bases from V and 3 bases from J, with 8 bases between. CDR3 in DNA: TGTGCCAGCTCACCAATACACAACTACGAGCAGTACTTC. As protein: CASSPIHNYEQYF.

The rearrangement joins TRBV7-2 to TRBJ1-5; D remains unclear. Trimming left V 1 base short and J 6 bases short, with 7 bases between. Per germline, CDR1 SGHTA and CDR2 FQGNSA. The CDR3 sequence is 13 residues long. The chain's CDR3 is CASSLEVGQPQHF. DNA of the CDR3: TGTGCCAGCAGCTTAGAGGTGGGTCAGCCCCAGCATTTT.